The present T cell receptor beta chain was sequenced within a study of cytomegalovirus exposure and HLA in healthy donors. A note on this clone: Antigen specificity is unknown.

General study results and limits: Reports showed the classifier diagnosing cytomegalovirus status with high specificity and sensitivity. A few CMV-associated chains were confirmed in vitro to be specific for CMV antigens.

The junction had 12 bases not matched to a gene; V was cut back by 3 bases and J by 5 bases. Germline CDR1 is MDHEN and CDR2 is SYDVKM. The CDR3 has 17 residues. These donors were members of the approximately 110-subject validation cohort, a group separate from the approximately 700-subject first cohort. Only in-frame clones appear in the TCRdb table, and some are missing; sequencing was by immunoSEQ multiplex PCR. This sample has 110,000 to 150,000 clones; approximately 92% occur once, and the top ten carry roughly 9.2%. This TCR was sampled from a woman younger than 30 in good health and CMV-seropositive. The specimen was PBMCs. This chain uses TRBV28 with TRBJ1-5; TRBD1 matches at 8 bases. For the CDR3, the DNA is TGTGCCAGCAGTTTTGGGCCCTGGCAGGGGGCCGATCAGCCCCAGCATTTT. This gives the protein CASSFGPWQGADQPQHF.